In this sample, the clone carrying this T cell receptor beta chain turned up many times. No antigen is known for it. These data come from a study of T cells after yellow fever vaccination. Overall study results and limits: Secondary responses were weaker yet peaked faster, day 5 versus 15. Subsequent booster samples again held most clones from primary vaccination (under 98% CD4, just under 90% CD8).

TCRdb recomputed calls from the 5' RACE reads with MiXCR, one row per CDR3 protein. The sample holds 400,000 or so distinct CDR3 sequences; 6% to 8% are singletons and the top ten take 15%. Germline CDR1 LGHNA, CDR2 YSLEER. V lost 2 bases and J 4 bases, leaving 15 bases between the germline ends. The CDR3 is 15 residues long. Sequenced material: PBMCs, taken 5 days after the yellow fever booster vaccination. This chain uses TRBV4-3 with TRBJ2-7; either TRBD1 or TRBD2 may fit D (5 bases each). This TCR derives from a man aged 25 to 45 who received the YFV17D yellow fever vaccine. CDR3 residues: CASSQSEGPRYEQYF. The CDR3 DNA reads as TGCGCCAGCAGCCAAAGTGAGGGGCCTCGATACGAGCAGTACTTC.